A selection of T cell receptor beta chains follows, all from one sample in a study of blood T cell repertoires in COVID-19. Produced via immunoSEQ multiplex PCR; TCRdb's table is partial and in-frame only. The profile covers 650,000 to 800,000 clones, with 75% to 90% appearing a single time and roughly 0.25% taken by the ten largest. Sequenced material: peripheral blood. The receptors derive from a woman aged 18-30 years with acute or convalescent COVID-19. CDR3s leave out the opening cysteine and the closing phenylalanine or tryptophan. The order of the fields is V gene, J gene, CDR3 protein.

TRBV19	TRBJ1-1	ASSIGGQGANTEAF
TRBV9	TRBJ1-2	ASSAGSPGSHYGYT
TRBV7-2	TRBJ2-7	ASSLTRVGAGYEQY
TRBV19	TRBJ2-7	ASSYTGSSYEQY
TRBV4-3	TRBJ1-2	ASSQGEGIPGGYT
TRBV7-5	TRBJ1-3	ARSPTGRTGNTIY
TRBV7-6	TRBJ2-3	ASSSPYVRGGADTQY
TRBV5-1	TRBJ2-7	ASSLATRQGSYEQY
TRBV2	TRBJ2-3	ASSGRAGGTDTQY
TRBV6-5	TRBJ2-4	ASSLNQGAQNIQY
TRBV5-5	TRBJ1-2	ASSFQGEINYGYT
TRBV6-5	TRBJ2-1	ASSYSMAALEQF
TRBV18	TRBJ1-5	ASSQTGGNQPQH
TRBV19	TRBJ2-1	ASSPRTSGGVGEQF
TRBV7-2	TRBJ2-5	ASSLGRGKKTQY
TRBV18	TRBJ2-5	ASSQYQETQY
TRBV25-1	TRBJ1-2	ASSDTGQAKVYGYT
TRBV3-1/TRBV3-2	TRBJ1-2	ASSPRARDYGYT
TRBV10-3	TRBJ2-7	AIRSLKSGGPSYEQY
TRBV5-5	TRBJ1-1	ASRRTGGRTEAF
TRBV4-1	TRBJ2-7	ASSQEGQGLYEQY
TRBV6-5	TRBJ1-5	ASSYTADSNQPQH
TRBV24-1	TRBJ2-3	ATSDNSGDTQY
TRBV2	TRBJ1-1	ASSGEMNTEAF
TRBV7-9	TRBJ1-2	ASSPTLSNYGYT
TRBV6-5	TRBJ1-2	ASSSGQWSNYGYT
TRBV6-1	TRBJ1-2	ASSDRGGYT
TRBV11-2	TRBJ1-2	ASSLDWTGFYGYT
TRBV19	TRBJ2-3	ASSPGGRRGTDTQY
TRBV11-2	TRBJ1-1	AGGGGAEAF
TRBV30	TRBJ1-2	AWSIGSYHGYT